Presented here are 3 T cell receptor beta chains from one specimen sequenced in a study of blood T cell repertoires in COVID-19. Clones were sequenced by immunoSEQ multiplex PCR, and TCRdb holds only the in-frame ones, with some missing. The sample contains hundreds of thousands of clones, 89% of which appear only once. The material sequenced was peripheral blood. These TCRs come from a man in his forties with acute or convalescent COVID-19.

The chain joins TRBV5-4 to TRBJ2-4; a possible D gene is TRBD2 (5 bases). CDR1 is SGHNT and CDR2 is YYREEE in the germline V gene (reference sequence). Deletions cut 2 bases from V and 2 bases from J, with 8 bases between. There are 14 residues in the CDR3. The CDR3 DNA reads TGTGCCAGCAGCTTAAGAGGGTCCAAAAACATTCAGTACTTC. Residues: CASSLRGSKNIQYF.

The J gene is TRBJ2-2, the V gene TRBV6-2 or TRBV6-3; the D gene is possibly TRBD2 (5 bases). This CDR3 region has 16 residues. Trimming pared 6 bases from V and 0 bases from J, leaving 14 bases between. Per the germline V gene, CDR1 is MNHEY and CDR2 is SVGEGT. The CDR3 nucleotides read TGTGCCAGCAGCCCGTTCAGAGGGACGAACACCGGGGAGCTGTTTTTT. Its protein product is CASSPFRGTNTGELFF.

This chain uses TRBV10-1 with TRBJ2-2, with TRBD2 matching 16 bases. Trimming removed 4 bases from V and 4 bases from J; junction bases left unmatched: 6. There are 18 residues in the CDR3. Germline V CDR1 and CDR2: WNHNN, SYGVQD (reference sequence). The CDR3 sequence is CASSGPGLAGGITGELFF. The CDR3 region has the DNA TGCGCCAGCAGTGGACCGGGACTAGCGGGAGGGATCACCGGGGAGCTGTTTTTT.